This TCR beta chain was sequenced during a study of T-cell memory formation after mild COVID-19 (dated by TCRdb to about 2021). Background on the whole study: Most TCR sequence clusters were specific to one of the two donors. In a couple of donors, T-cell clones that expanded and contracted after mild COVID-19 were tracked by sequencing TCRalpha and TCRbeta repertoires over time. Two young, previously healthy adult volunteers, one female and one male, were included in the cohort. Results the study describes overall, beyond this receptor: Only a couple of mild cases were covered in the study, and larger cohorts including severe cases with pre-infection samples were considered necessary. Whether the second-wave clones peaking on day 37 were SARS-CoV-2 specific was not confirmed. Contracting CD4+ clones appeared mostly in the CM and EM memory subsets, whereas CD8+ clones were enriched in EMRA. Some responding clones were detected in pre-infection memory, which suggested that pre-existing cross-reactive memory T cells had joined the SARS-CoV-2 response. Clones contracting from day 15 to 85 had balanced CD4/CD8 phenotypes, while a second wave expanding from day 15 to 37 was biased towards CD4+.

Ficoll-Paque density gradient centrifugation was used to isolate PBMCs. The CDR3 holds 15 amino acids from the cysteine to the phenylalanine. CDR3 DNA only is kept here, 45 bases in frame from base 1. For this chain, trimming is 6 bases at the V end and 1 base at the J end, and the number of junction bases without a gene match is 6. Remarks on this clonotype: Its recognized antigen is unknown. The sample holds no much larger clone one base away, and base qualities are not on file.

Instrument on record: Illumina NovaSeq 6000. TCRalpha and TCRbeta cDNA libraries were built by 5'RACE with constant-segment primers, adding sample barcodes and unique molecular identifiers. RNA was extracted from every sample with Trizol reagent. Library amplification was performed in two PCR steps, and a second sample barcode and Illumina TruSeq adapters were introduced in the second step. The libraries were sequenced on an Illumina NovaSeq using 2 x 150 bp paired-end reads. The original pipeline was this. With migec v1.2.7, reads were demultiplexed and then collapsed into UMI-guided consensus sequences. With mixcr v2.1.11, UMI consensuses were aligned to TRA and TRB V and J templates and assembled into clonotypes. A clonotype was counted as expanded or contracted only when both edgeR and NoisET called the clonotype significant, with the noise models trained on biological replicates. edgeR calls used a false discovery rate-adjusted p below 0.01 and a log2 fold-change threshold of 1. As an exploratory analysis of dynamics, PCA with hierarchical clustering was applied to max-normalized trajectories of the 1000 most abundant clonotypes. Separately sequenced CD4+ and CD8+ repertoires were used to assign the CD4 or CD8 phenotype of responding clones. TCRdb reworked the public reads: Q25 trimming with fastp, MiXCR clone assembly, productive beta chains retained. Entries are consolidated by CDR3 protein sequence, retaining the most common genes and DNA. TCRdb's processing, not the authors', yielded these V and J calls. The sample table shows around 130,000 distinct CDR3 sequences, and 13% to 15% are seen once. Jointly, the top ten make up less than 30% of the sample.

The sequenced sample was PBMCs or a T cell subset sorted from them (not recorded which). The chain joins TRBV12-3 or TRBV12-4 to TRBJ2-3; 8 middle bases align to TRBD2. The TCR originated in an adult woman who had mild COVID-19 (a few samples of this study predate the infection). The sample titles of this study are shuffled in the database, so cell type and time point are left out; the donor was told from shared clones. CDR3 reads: CASRLTSAGTDTQYF. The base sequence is TGTGCCAGCAGGCTGACTAGCGCCGGCACAGATACGCAGTATTTT.